A single sample is the source of the 2 T cell receptor beta chains below, sequenced in a study of blood T cell repertoires in COVID-19. Clones were read by immunoSEQ multiplex PCR, and TCRdb kept only the in-frame ones, dropping some. The sample holds 56,000 or so clones; 89% are singletons and the top ten take around 20%. The specimen was peripheral blood. These receptors all stem from a human donor in a cohort sampled during active COVID-19.

The count of this clone is one. The chain combines TRBV2 with TRBJ1-2; D gene ambiguous. Trimming took off 2 bases at V and 8 bases at J, with 9 bases between the two ends. Germline lookup yields CDR1 SNHLY and CDR2 FYNNEI. This CDR3 contains 12 residues. DNA for the CDR3: TGTGCCAGCAGTGAACTTGTCTACGGCTACACCTTC. Translating gives CASSELVYGYTF.

This clone was picked up one time. The J gene is TRBJ1-4, the V gene TRBV7-2, with 8 positions matching TRBD1. Germline loops: CDR1 SGHTA, CDR2 FQGNSA. V shed 3 bases, J shed 6 bases, and the junction held 6 bases outside the gene matches. The CDR3 has 15 residues. The CDR3 sequence is CASSFPGQGHEKLFF. As DNA, the CDR3 is TGTGCCAGCAGCTTCCCAGGACAGGGTCATGAAAAACTGTTTTTT.